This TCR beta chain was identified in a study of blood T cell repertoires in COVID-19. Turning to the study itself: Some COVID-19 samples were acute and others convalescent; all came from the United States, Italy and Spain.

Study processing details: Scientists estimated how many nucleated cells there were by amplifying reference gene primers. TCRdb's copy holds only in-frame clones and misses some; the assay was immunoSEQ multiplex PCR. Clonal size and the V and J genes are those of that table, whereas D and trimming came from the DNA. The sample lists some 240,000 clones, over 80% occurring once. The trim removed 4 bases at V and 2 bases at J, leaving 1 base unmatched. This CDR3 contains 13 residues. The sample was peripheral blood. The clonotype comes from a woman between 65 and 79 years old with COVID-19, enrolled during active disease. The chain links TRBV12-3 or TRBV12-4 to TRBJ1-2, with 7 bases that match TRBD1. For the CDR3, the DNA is TGTGCCAGCAGTTGGGACAGAAACTATGGCTACACCTTC. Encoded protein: CASSWDRNYGYTF.